This T cell receptor (beta chain) was recorded in a study of beta chain features in type 1 diabetes. Study-wide background: Cell yields, age and gender were similar between patients and healthy donors. Study outcomes and limitations: The study found that naive, central memory and Treg TCRB repertoires appeared more similar in patients than in healthy donors. At VDJ recombination sites, type 1 diabetes patients had fewer insertions and more deleted nucleotides.

The sample holds a few counts of this clone. Its specificity is unknown. Isolated RNA was reverse transcribed in full, so expressed TCRB transcripts were sequenced. Measured with immunoSEQ multiplex PCR; TCRdb has only the in-frame clones, and not every one. The repertoire holds 500,000 to 700,000 clones, with roughly 16% as singletons. V was trimmed by 4 bases and J by 6 bases, leaving 16 bases between them. Germline assignment: CDR1 ENHRY and CDR2 SYGVKD. The CDR3 contains 14 residues. This chain uses TRBV10-3 with TRBJ2-7, with D possibly being TRBD2 (6 bases). The clonotype comes from a man between 18 and 29 years old in good health. Source material: naive CD4+ T cells from blood. Written as DNA, the CDR3 is TGTGCCATCAGTGTGGGGGGTTCCATCTCCGAGCAGTACTTC. It encodes CAISVGGSISEQYF.